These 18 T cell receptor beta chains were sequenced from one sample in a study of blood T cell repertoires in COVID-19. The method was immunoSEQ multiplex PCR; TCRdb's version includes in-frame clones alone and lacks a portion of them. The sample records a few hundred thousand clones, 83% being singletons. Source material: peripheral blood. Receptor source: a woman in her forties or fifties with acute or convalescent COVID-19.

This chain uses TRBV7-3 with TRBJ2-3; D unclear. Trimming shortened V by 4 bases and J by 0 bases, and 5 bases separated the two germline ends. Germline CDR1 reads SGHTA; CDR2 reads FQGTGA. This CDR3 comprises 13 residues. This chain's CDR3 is CASSSVSTDTQYF. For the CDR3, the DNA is TGTGCCAGCAGCTCCGTCAGCACAGATACGCAGTATTTT.

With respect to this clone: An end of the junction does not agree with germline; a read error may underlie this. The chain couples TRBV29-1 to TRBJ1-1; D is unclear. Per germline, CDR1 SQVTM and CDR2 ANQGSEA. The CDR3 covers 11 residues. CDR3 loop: CSLDDGEKAFF. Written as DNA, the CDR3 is TGCAGCCTTGACGACGGAGAGAAAGCTTTCTTT.

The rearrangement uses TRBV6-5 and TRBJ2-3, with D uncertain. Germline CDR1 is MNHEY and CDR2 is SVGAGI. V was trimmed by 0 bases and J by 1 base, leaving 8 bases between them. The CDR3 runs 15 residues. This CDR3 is CASSYSGGGTDTQYF. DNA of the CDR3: TGTGCCAGCAGTTACTCCGGCGGAGGCACAGATACGCAGTATTTT.

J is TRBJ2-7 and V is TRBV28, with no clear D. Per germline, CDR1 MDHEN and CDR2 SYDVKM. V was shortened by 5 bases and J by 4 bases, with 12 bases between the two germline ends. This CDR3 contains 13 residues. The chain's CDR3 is CASSLRSRYEQYF. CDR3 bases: TGTGCCAGCAGTCTCCGATCTAGGTACGAGCAGTACTTC.

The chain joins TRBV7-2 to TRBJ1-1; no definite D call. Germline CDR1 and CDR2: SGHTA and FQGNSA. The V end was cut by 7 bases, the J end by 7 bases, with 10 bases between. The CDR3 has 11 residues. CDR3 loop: CASKPPLEAFF. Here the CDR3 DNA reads TGTGCCAGCAAGCCTCCCCTTGAAGCTTTCTTT.

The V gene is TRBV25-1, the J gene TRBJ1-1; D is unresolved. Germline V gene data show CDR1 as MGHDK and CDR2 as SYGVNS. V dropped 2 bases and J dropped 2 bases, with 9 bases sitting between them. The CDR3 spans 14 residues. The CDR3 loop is CASSEGATNTEAFF. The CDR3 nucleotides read TGTGCCAGCAGTGAAGGAGCAACCAACACTGAAGCTTTCTTT.

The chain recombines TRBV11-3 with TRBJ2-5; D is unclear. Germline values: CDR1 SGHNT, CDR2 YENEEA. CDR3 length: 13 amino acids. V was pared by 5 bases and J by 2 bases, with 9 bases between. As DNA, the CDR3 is TGTGCCAGCAGCCTGAACTCGCAAGAGACCCAGTACTTC. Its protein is CASSLNSQETQYF. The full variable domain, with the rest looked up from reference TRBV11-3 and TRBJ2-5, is EAGVVQSPRYKIIEKKQPVAFWCNPISGHNTLYWYLQNLGQGPELLIRYENEEAVDDSQLPKDRFSAERLKGVDSTLKIQPAELGDSAVYLCASSLNSQETQYFGPGTRLLVL.

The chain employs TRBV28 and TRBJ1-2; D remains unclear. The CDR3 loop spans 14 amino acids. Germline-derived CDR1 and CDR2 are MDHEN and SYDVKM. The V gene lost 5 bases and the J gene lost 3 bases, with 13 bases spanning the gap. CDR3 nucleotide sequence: TGTGCCAGCAGTCCCCGCGGCCTGGACTATGGCTACACCTTC. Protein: CASSPRGLDYGYTF.

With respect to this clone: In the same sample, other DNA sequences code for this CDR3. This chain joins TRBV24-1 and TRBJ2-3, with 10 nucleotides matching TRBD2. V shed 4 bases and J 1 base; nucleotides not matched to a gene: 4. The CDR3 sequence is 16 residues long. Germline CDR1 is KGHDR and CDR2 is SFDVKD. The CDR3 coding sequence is TGTGCCACCAGTGACCCCGGACTAGCGGGCACAGATACGCAGTATTTT. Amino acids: CATSDPGLAGTDTQYF.

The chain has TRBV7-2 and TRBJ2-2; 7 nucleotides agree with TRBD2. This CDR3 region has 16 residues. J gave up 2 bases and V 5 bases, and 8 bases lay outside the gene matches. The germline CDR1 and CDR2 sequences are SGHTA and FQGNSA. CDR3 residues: CASSLAGRPNTGELFF. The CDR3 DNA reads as TGTGCCAGCAGCCTCGCCGGGAGGCCAAACACCGGGGAGCTGTTTTTT. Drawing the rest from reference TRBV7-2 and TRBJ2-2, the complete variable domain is GAGVSQSPSNKVTEKGKDVELRCDPISGHTALYWYRQSLGQGLEFLIYFQGNSAPDKSGLPSDRFSAERTGGSVSTLTIQRTQQEDSAVYLCASSLAGRPNTGELFFGEGSRLTVL.

The CDR3, as DNA: TGTGCCAGCAGCTTATCCATAGAAGAGACCCAGTACTTC. Amino acid sequence: CASSLSIEETQYF. The genes are TRBV11-3 and TRBJ2-5; no firm D call. Trimming took off 2 bases at V and 3 bases at J, with 7 bases between the two ends. The CDR3 covers 13 residues. Germline V CDR1 and CDR2: SGHNT, YENEEA.

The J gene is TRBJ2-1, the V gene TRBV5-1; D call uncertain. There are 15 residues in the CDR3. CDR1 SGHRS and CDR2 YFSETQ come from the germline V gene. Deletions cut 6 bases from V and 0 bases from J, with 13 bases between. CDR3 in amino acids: CASTAAAPSYNEQFF. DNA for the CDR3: TGCGCCAGCACCGCGGCGGCCCCCTCCTACAATGAGCAGTTCTTC.

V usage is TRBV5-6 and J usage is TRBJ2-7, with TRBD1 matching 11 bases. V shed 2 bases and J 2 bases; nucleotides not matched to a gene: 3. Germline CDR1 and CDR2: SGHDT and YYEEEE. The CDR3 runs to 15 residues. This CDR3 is CASSFGTGGPYEQYF. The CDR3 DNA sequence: TGTGCCAGCAGCTTTGGGACAGGGGGGCCCTACGAGCAGTACTTC.

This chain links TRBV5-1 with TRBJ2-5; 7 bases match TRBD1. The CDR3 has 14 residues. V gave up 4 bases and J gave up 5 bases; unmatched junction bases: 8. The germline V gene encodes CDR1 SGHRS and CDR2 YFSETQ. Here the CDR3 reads CASSPPTGIETQYF. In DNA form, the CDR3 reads TGCGCCAGCAGCCCGCCGACAGGGATCGAGACCCAGTACTTC.

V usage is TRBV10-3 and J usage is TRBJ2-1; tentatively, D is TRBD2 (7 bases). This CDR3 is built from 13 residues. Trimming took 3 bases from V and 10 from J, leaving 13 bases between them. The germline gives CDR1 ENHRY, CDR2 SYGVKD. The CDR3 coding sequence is TGTGCCATCAGTGAACGGGGGGCGGGCGAGCAGTTCTTC. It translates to CAISERGAGEQFF.

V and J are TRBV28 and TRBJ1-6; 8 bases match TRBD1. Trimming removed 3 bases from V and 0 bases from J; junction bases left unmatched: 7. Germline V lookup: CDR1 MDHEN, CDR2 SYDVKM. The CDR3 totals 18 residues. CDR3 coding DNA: TGTGCCAGCAGTTTCCCCCGACAGGGGAGCTCCTATAATTCACCCCTCCACTTT. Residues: CASSFPRQGSSYNSPLHF.

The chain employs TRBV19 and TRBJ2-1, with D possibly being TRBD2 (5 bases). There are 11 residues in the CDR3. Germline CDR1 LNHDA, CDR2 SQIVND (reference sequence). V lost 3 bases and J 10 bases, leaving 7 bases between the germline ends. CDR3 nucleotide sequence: TGTGCCAGTAGTATTTCGGGGGAGCAGTTCTTC. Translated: CASSISGEQFF.

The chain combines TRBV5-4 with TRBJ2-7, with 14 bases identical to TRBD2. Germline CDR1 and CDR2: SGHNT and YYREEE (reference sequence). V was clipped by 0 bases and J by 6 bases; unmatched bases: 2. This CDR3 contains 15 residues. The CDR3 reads CASSLGLAGGSEQYF. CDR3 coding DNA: TGTGCCAGCAGCTTGGGACTAGCGGGGGGGTCCGAGCAGTACTTC. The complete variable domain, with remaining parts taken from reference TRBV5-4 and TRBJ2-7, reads ETGVTQSPTHLIKTRGQQVTLRCSSQSGHNTVSWYQQALGQGPQFIFQYYREEENGRGNFPPRFSGLQFPNYSSELNVNALELDDSALYLCASSLGLAGGSEQYFGPGTRLTVT.